Listed below are T cell receptor beta chains from one sample, sequenced in a study of glioma-infiltrating T cells after dendritic cell vaccination. Sequencing was performed with immunoSEQ multiplex PCR; in TCRdb, only in-frame clones are kept and a portion is missing. This table holds some 90,000 clones, 75% to 85% found once. The sample in question was blood, obtained after dendritic cell vaccination. These receptors all stem from a human donor with glioblastoma. Both conserved end residues are part of each CDR3. The D gene is left open where the match is weak. Not every row has a clone size; where given, it reads once, few, many or a size class.

J | D | V | size | DNA | CDR3
TRBJ2-1 | TRBD1 | TRBV6-1 | few | TGTGCCAGCCGGACAGGGGACCCCAATGAGCAGTTCTTC | CASRTGDPNEQFF
TRBJ1-5 | TRBD1 | TRBV28 | - | TGTGCCAGCAGTTCCCGGGACAGCCTAAATCAGCCCCAGCATTTT | CASSSRDSLNQPQHF
TRBJ2-1 | TRBD2 | TRBV18 | - | TGTGCCAGCTCACCTTCGGGGGGGGAGCAGTTCTTC | CASSPSGGEQFF
TRBJ2-2 | TRBD1 | TRBV10-2 | once | TGCGCCAGCAGCTCCGACAGGGTGAACACCGGGGAGCTGTTTTTT | CASSSDRVNTGELFF
TRBJ2-7 | - | TRBV4-2 | - | TGTGCCAGCAGCCAAGGCGGAGGTCCCTACGAGCAGTACTTC | CASSQGGGPYEQYF
TRBJ2-3 | - | TRBV29-1 | few | TGCAGCGTGGGTGGTGGGGGCGATACGCAGTATTTT | CSVGGGGDTQYF
TRBJ2-3 | TRBD2 | TRBV4-1 | - | TGCGCCAGCAGCCGATGGACTAGCGGGAGAGGGGCAGATACGCAGTATTTT | CASSRWTSGRGADTQYF
TRBJ2-3 | TRBD2 | TRBV5-1 | - | TGCGCCAGCAGCGACCTAGCGGGGGGAGGAGATACGCAGTATTTT | CASSDLAGGGDTQYF
TRBJ1-2 | - | TRBV21-1 | - | TGTGCCTCAGGGGTGAGCTATGGCTACACCTTC | CASGVSYGYTF
TRBJ1-5 | - | TRBV19 | - | TGTGCCAGTAGTATTGGTGAGGCCCGCGGTCTTGCGAGCAATCAGCCCCAGCATTTT | CASSIGEARGLASNQPQHF
TRBJ2-3 | TRBD2 | TRBV2 | - | TGTGCCAGCAGGTATCGGGGGGAGGGCACAGATACGCAGTATTTT | CASRYRGEGTDTQYF
TRBJ2-2 | - | TRBV7-9 | - | TGTGCCAGCAGCTTAGTTCTTTCGGCGGGGGCAGGTACCGGGGAGCTGTTTTTT | CASSLVLSAGAGTGELFF
TRBJ1-5 | - | TRBV4-2 | - | TGTGCCAGCAGCCAAGAGCTACCGGGGGGGGGAATCTCTAAGCCCCAGCATTTT | CASSQELPGGGISKPQHF
TRBJ2-2 | TRBD1 | TRBV5-1 | - | TGCGCCAGCAGCCCCAGACAGGGGTCGAACACCGGGGAGCTGTTTTTT | CASSPRQGSNTGELFF
TRBJ2-3 | - | TRBV5-1 | - | TGCGCCAGCAGCTTGGAGCCCCCCCGTAGCGGAGACACAGATACGCAGTATTTT | CASSLEPPRSGDTDTQYF
TRBJ2-2 | TRBD2 | TRBV7-3 | - | TGTGCCAGCAGCTTGCGGGAGGGCCCAGTTACCGGGGAGCTGTTTTTT | CASSLREGPVTGELFF
TRBJ2-5 | - | TRBV25-1 | - | TGTGCCAGCAGTCCCCGGGGCAGGGGAGAGGGAGAGACCCAGTACTTC | CASSPRGRGEGETQYF
TRBJ1-2 | - | TRBV6-5 | - | TGTGCCAGCCAAAGGGCGGGTGTGTATGGCTACACCTTC | CASQRAGVYGYTF
TRBJ2-3 | TRBD2 | TRBV30 | - | TGTGCCTGGAGTCCTAGTACCGGGACTAGATACACAGATACGCAGTATTTT | CAWSPSTGTRYTDTQYF